The source of this TCR beta chain is a study of CD8 T cells in ankylosing spondylitis. Study results and caveats: In peripheral blood, disease-linked CD8+ clones occurred at relatively low frequencies. What seemed typical of ankylosing spondylitis blood was a TCR beta motif built from about 8 highly homologous variants.

The CDR3 covers 15 residues. With V trimmed by 4 bases and J by 4 bases, 6 bases remained unmatched. Germline lookup yields CDR1 ENHRY and CDR2 SYGVKD. For TCR beta, libraries came from quantitative 5'-RACE with molecular barcodes. TCRdb analysed the 5' RACE reads with MiXCR anew, one entry per CDR3 protein. The repertoire holds hundreds of thousands of distinct CDR3 sequences, with approximately 11% as singletons. Comment on this clonotype: The antigen is not known.

The material sequenced was blood, either unsorted or a sorted T cell fraction (not recorded which). The TCR was taken from a male donor with ankylosing spondylitis. V usage is TRBV10-3 and J usage is TRBJ1-2; 10 bases line up with TRBD1. DNA for the CDR3: TGTGCCATCAGTGGGGCGGGACAGGGGAGCTATGGCTACACCTTC. Translated, it gives CAISGAGQGSYGYTF.